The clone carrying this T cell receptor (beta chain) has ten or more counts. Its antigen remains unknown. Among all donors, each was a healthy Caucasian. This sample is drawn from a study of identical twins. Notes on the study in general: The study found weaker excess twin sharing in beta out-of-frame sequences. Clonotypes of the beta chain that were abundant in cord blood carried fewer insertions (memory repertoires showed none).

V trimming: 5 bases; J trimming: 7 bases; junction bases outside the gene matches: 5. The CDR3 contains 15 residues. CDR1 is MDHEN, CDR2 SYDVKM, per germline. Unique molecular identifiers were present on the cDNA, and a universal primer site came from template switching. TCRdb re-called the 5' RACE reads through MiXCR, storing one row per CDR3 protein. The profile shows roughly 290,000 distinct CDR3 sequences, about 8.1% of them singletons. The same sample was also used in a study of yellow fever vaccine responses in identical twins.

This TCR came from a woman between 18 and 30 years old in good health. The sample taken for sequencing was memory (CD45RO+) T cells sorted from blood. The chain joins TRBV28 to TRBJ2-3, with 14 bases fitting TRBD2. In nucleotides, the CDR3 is TGTGCCAGCAGTCCGGGACTAGCGGGGGCATATACGCAGTATTTT. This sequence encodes CASSPGLAGAYTQYF.